The rows below give T cell receptor beta chains drawn from one sample of a study of cytomegalovirus exposure and HLA in healthy donors. Using immunoSEQ multiplex PCR, the repertoire was profiled, and TCRdb retains in-frame clones only, with some absent. The profile shows tens of thousands of clones, approximately 89% of them singletons. Sample: PBMCs. All receptors come from a woman younger than 30 in good health and CMV-seropositive. Both conserved end residues are part of each CDR3. The D gene is left open where the match is weak. Where a row states a size, it is once, few, many or the class of an expanded clone; other rows omit it.

J	size	V	D	length	DNA	CDR3
TRBJ2-3	.	TRBV4-2	.	18	TGTGCCAGCAGCCAAGGGTCTAGCGCCGGTTCCCACGCAGATACGCAGTATTTT	CASSQGSSAGSHADTQYF
TRBJ2-2	.	TRBV27	TRBD2	19	TGTGCCAGCAGTGCCCTCCTACTAGCGGGGGGACTTAACACCGGGGAGCTGTTTTTT	CASSALLLAGGLNTGELFF
TRBJ2-3	once	TRBV10-3	.	15	TGTGCCATCAGTGAGGTAGCGGCTAGCACAGATACGCAGTATTTT	CAISEVAASTDTQYF
TRBJ2-1	.	TRBV2	TRBD2	16	TGTGCCAGCAGTGAATTAGCGGGGGGCGTATACAATGAGCAGTTCTTC	CASSELAGGVYNEQFF
TRBJ2-1	.	TRBV7-9	TRBD2	19	TGTGCCAGCAGCTTAGTATTGACTAGCGGGGGGAGCTCCTACAATGAGCAGTTCTTC	CASSLVLTSGGSSYNEQFF
TRBJ2-6	.	TRBV19	.	13	TGTGCCAGTATCGGTACCTGGGCCAACGTCCTGACTTTC	CASIGTWANVLTF
TRBJ2-7	.	TRBV18	.	13	TGTGCCAGCTCTGTGACAGGTACCTACGAGCAGTACTTC	CASSVTGTYEQYF
TRBJ1-2	.	TRBV2	TRBD1	15	TGTGCCAGCAGTGGGGGGAATACAGGGGGCTATGGCTACACCTTC	CASSGGNTGGYGYTF
TRBJ2-3	.	TRBV28	TRBD2	16	TGTGCCAGCAGTTTATACAGCGGGGGGCGCACAGATACGCAGTATTTT	CASSLYSGGRTDTQYF
TRBJ2-7	.	TRBV19	TRBD1	15	TGTGCCAGTAGTGCCGGACAGGGGGACGTTAACGAGCAGTACTTC	CASSAGQGDVNEQYF
TRBJ2-7	.	TRBV7-2	TRBD2	15	TGTGCCAGCAGCACTCGTAGCGGGGCGAGAGGGGAGCAGTACTTC	CASSTRSGARGEQYF
TRBJ1-2	.	TRBV4-1	.	14	TGCGCCAGCAGCCAAGAGGCCTTAATCTATGGCTACACCTTC	CASSQEALIYGYTF
TRBJ1-2	few	TRBV6-5	TRBD1	15	TGTGCCAGCAGTTACCGGGGACAGGGTGTCTATGGCTACACCTTC	CASSYRGQGVYGYTF
TRBJ2-5	.	TRBV28	.	12	TGTGCCAGCGTGGGCGTACAAGAGACCCAGTACTTC	CASVGVQETQYF
TRBJ1-6	once	TRBV28	TRBD1	15	TGTGCCAGCAGTTTGGGGGACAGGATGAATTCACCCCTCCACTTT	CASSLGDRMNSPLHF
TRBJ2-3	.	TRBV29-1	TRBD1	17	TGCAGCGTTGATGGAAGGACAGGGCGGTCTAGCACAGATACGCAGTATTTT	CSVDGRTGRSSTDTQYF
TRBJ1-2	.	TRBV7-3	.	14	TGTGCCAGCAGCCCCACCGGAGGCGCCGATGGCTACACCTTC	CASSPTGGADGYTF
TRBJ1-1	.	TRBV28	.	13	TGTGCCAGCAGTTCAAACCCTAGCACTGAAGCTTTCTTT	CASSSNPSTEAFF
TRBJ2-1	.	TRBV6-5	.	15	TGTGCCAGCACCCCGGTCGTAAGCTCCTACAATGAGCAGTTCTTC	CASTPVVSSYNEQFF
TRBJ2-1	.	TRBV7-9	TRBD1	15	TGTGCCAGCAGCTACTCCAGGGGGCTGGCTAATGAGCAGTTCTTC	CASSYSRGLANEQFF
TRBJ2-6	.	TRBV4-1	.	17	TGCGCCAGCAGCCAAGCCCCCCTTAGCTCTGGGGCCAACGTCCTGACTTTC	CASSQAPLSSGANVLTF
TRBJ1-6	.	TRBV4-2	.	18	TGTGCCAGCAGCCAAGAGTTACTTGGCGGGGATGGGTATTCACCCCTCCACTTT	CASSQELLGGDGYSPLHF
TRBJ2-3	.	TRBV6-4	.	14	TGTGCCAGCAGTGAAGGGGGGGCAACAGATACGCAGTATTTT	CASSEGGATDTQYF
TRBJ2-1	.	TRBV5-1	TRBD2	16	TGCGCCAGCAGCTCGATGACTAGCGGGGGGTACAATGAGCAGTTCTTC	CASSSMTSGGYNEQFF
TRBJ2-3	.	TRBV6-4	TRBD2	15	TGTGCCAGCAGTGCTGCCAGCGGGGAGGCAGATACGCAGTATTTT	CASSAASGEADTQYF
TRBJ2-2	few	TRBV11-2	.	14	TGTGCCAGCAGCTTAGTAGTGAACACCGGGGAGCTGTTTTTT	CASSLVVNTGELFF
TRBJ1-5	.	TRBV19	TRBD1	17	TGTGCCAGTAGTACCACCGGGACAGGGGTTAGCAATCAGCCCCAGCATTTT	CASSTTGTGVSNQPQHF
TRBJ1-1	.	TRBV6-1	TRBD1	17	TGTGCCAGCAGTGCCCTAGGACAGGGGAGAGTGAACACTGAAGCTTTCTTT	CASSALGQGRVNTEAFF
TRBJ2-1	.	TRBV29-1	.	13	TGCAGCGTTGGGGGGGATTGGTACAATGAGCAGTTCTTC	CSVGGDWYNEQFF
TRBJ2-7	once	TRBV7-9	.	14	TGTGCCAGCAGCTCCCAGAACAGAAGGTACGAGCAGTACTTC	CASSSQNRRYEQYF
TRBJ1-2	.	TRBV21-1	.	16	TGTGCCAGCAGGAGGACAGGTTTCCACCTAAACTATGGCTACACCTTC	CASRRTGFHLNYGYTF
TRBJ2-7	.	TRBV6-1	TRBD1	14	TGTGCCAGCAGTGACCGGGACAGCACGAGCGAGCAGTACTTC	CASSDRDSTSEQYF
TRBJ2-1	.	TRBV5-6	.	15	TGTGCCAGCAGCGGGGGGACCGACTCCTACAATGAGCAGTTCTTC	CASSGGTDSYNEQFF
TRBJ2-7	.	TRBV9	TRBD2	18	TGTGCCAGCAGCGTAGGAATGTCTAGCGGGGTCCGGGGCTACGAGCAGTACTTC	CASSVGMSSGVRGYEQYF
TRBJ2-7	.	TRBV11-2	TRBD2	16	TGTGCCAGCAGCTTAGACGGACTAGCCGGAGCCTACGAGCAGTACTTC	CASSLDGLAGAYEQYF
TRBJ1-4	.	TRBV28	.	15	TGTGCCAGCAGTTTCGCGGGGGCGGCTCGCGAAAAACTGTTTTTT	CASSFAGAAREKLFF
TRBJ1-2	once	TRBV19	TRBD1	16	TGTGCCAGTAGCCTCGGGACTCTGGGGACAGGGTCTGGCTACACCTTC	CASSLGTLGTGSGYTF
TRBJ1-2	.	TRBV13	TRBD1	19	TGTGCCAGCAGCCCAGAAGGCGCGGACAGGGGGCTTTCCAACTATGGCTACACCTTC	CASSPEGADRGLSNYGYTF
TRBJ2-7	.	TRBV5-1	TRBD2	16	TGCGCCAGCAGCCTTCGGTCTAGCGGGGGGACTGACGAGCAGTACTTC	CASSLRSSGGTDEQYF
TRBJ1-5	.	TRBV28	.	14	TGTGCCAGCAGTTTGGCAGGGGGCAATCAGCCCCAGCATTTT	CASSLAGGNQPQHF
TRBJ2-2	few	TRBV28	TRBD1	15	TGTGCCAGCAGGCCGGGACAGGGGGGTGCCGGGGAGCTGTTTTTT	CASRPGQGGAGELFF
TRBJ2-7	.	TRBV18	TRBD1	16	TGTGCCAGCTCACCAAAGACTGACAGGGGAGCCTACGAGCAGTACTTC	CASSPKTDRGAYEQYF
TRBJ1-5	.	TRBV7-2	.	16	TGTGCCAGCAGCTTAGTGGCAGGGGATAGCAATCAGCCCCAGCATTTT	CASSLVAGDSNQPQHF
TRBJ1-5	.	TRBV28	.	15	TGTGCCAGCAGTTTATCAGGGTCCGGCAATCAGCCCCAGCATTTT	CASSLSGSGNQPQHF
TRBJ2-7	.	TRBV30	TRBD2	15	TGTGCCTGGAGTGCGGGACTAGCGGGGAACTACGAGCAGTACTTC	CAWSAGLAGNYEQYF
TRBJ2-1	.	TRBV19	.	11	TGTGCCACCCAGAATCCCAATGAGCAGTTCTTC	CATQNPNEQFF
TRBJ1-6	.	TRBV7-9	TRBD1	16	TGTGCCAGCAGCCAGGGACAGGGGGCTTTCGATTCACCCCTCCACTTT	CASSQGQGAFDSPLHF
TRBJ1-2	.	TRBV25-1	.	13	TGTGCCAGCAGCGGGAGAGGGTCGGGTGGCTACACCTTC	CASSGRGSGGYTF
TRBJ2-1	once	TRBV18	.	16	TGTGCCAGCTCACCAGACTGGCAGGGTGAATACAATGAGCAGTTCTTC	CASSPDWQGEYNEQFF
TRBJ1-1	once	TRBV11-2	TRBD1	15	TGTGCCAGCAGCCCCCGGACAGGCGCAGTGTCTGAAGCTTTCTTT	CASSPRTGAVSEAFF
TRBJ1-1	.	TRBV5-1	TRBD1	15	TGCGCCAGCAGCGACGACAGGGCCCCGGGCACTGAAGCTTTCTTT	CASSDDRAPGTEAFF
TRBJ1-5	.	TRBV19	.	16	TGTGCCAGTAGTTATGCAGGGCCGACCAGCAATCAGCCCCAGCATTTT	CASSYAGPTSNQPQHF